The 30 T cell receptor beta chains listed next were all sequenced from one sample in a study of CD8+ T cells in alopecia areata. As for treatment: oral pan-JAK inhibitor, 5-10 mg twice daily. Once RNA had been extracted, it was reverse transcribed into cDNA to act as the sequencing template. Produced via immunoSEQ multiplex PCR; TCRdb's table is partial and in-frame only. The sample lists approximately 150,000 clones, 50% to 65% seen once, with over 12% in the top ten. This material consisted of CD4+ T cells sorted from blood, taken at week 24, from a patient treated with tofacitinib. These receptors were taken from a human donor with alopecia areata.

The V gene is TRBV30, the J gene TRBJ2-5, with 13 positions matching TRBD2. The germline gives CDR1 GTSNPN, CDR2 SVGIG (reference sequence). The CDR3 spans 18 residues. V gave up 2 bases and J gave up 2 bases; unmatched junction bases: 11. The CDR3, as DNA: TGTGCCTGGAGTAGGTACAGGCAGACTAGCGGGGGGCAAGAGACCCAGTACTTC. Protein product: CAWSRYRQTSGGQETQYF.

The chain links TRBV6-5 to TRBJ1-2; TRBD1 matches at 8 bases. V shed 2 bases and J 8 bases; nucleotides not matched to a gene: 10. CDR1 is MNHEY and CDR2 is SVGAGI in the germline V gene. The CDR3 length is 15 residues. CDR3 in amino acids: CASSYRPGPGGGYTF. The CDR3 DNA sequence: TGTGCCAGCAGTTACCGCCCGGGACCAGGGGGCGGCTACACCTTC.

V gene TRBV30 combines with J gene TRBJ2-1; 7 bases match TRBD2. V was clipped by 4 bases and J by 5 bases; unmatched bases: 11. This CDR3 comprises 15 residues. The germline V gene has CDR1 GTSNPN and CDR2 SVGIG (reference sequence). CDR3 sequence (DNA): TGTGCCTGGATCAAAAGGGCGGGGGAAAACAATGAGCAGTTCTTC. The encoded protein is CAWIKRAGENNEQFF.

This clone turned up a few times. The chain recombines TRBV6-5 with TRBJ2-2, with a possible D match to TRBD1 (5 bases). The CDR3 contains 13 residues. Trimming stripped 10 bases from V and 6 bases from J, with 15 bases between. Germline V gene lookup returns CDR1 MNHEY and CDR2 SVGAGI. The DNA for the CDR3 is TGTGCCACCAACAAAAGGGGCCCCGGGGAGCTGTTTTTT. This codes for CATNKRGPGELFF.

The chain combines TRBV10-2 with TRBJ2-7, with 7 bases that match TRBD2. Germline V gene sequence: CDR1 WSHSY, CDR2 SAAADI. V trimming: 8 bases; J trimming: 6 bases; junction bases outside the gene matches: 4. The CDR3 contains 11 residues. Here the CDR3 DNA reads TGCGCCAGCGGGAGGGGAGGCGAGCAGTACTTC. Translation: CASGRGGEQYF.

This clone was seen only a few times. The J gene is TRBJ1-2, the V gene TRBV25-1, with D perhaps TRBD1 (6 bases). The length of the CDR3 is 15 residues. V lost 1 base and J lost 2, with 11 bases in between. Germline CDR1 MGHDK, CDR2 SYGVNS. DNA of the CDR3: TGTGCCAGCAGTGAATTGAGAACAGGGAACTATGGCTACACCTTC. It codes for CASSELRTGNYGYTF.

This clone has just a few counts. The CDR3 is CSGTGALPYNEQFF. The CDR3 bases are TGCAGCGGGACAGGGGCCCTACCCTACAATGAGCAGTTCTTC. This chain links TRBV29-1 with TRBJ2-1; 9 bases match TRBD1. Germline V gene sequence: CDR1 SQVTM, CDR2 ANQGSEA. This CDR3 comprises 14 residues. With 7 bases clipped from V and 2 bases from J, the junction kept 6 bases outside the gene matches.

V is TRBV27 and J is TRBJ2-7, with D perhaps TRBD1 or TRBD2 (5 bases each). Trimming left V 4 bases short and J 3 bases short, with 19 bases between. This CDR3 comprises 16 residues. Per germline, CDR1 MNHEY and CDR2 SMNVEV (reference sequence). This CDR3 reads CASSSLGTVGYYEQYF. The CDR3 coding sequence is TGTGCCAGCAGTTCCCTAGGGACGGTGGGGTACTACGAGCAGTACTTC.

The CDR3 loop reads CASSQGRLAGQETQYF. The CDR3 nucleotides read TGCGCCAGCAGCCAAGGGAGACTAGCGGGGCAAGAGACCCAGTACTTC. J is TRBJ2-5 and V is TRBV4-1; 11 bases align to TRBD2. Germline CDR1 is MGHRA and CDR2 is YSYEKL. The CDR3 length is 16 residues. V shed 1 base and J 2 bases; nucleotides not matched to a gene: 3.

The CDR3 coding sequence is TGTGCCAGCAGCCGCGGAAACTATGGCTACACCTTC. Amino acids: CASSRGNYGYTF. The rearrangement links TRBV28 to TRBJ1-2; D gene uncertain. V lost 6 bases to trimming and J lost 2 bases, with 7 bases between them. CDR1 is MDHEN, CDR2 SYDVKM, per germline. The CDR3 runs 12 residues.

CDR3 in DNA: TGTGCCAGCAGCGTAGACGGACAGTACACTGAAGCTTTCTTT. Translated, it gives CASSVDGQYTEAFF. This chain links TRBV9 with TRBJ1-1, with D tentatively TRBD1 (6 bases). V gave up 0 bases and J gave up 3 bases, with 9 bases separating them. Germline CDR1 SGDLS, CDR2 YYNGEE. The CDR3 spans 14 residues.

The chain combines TRBV5-1 with TRBJ2-2; D may correspond to TRBD1 or TRBD2 (5 bases each). Germline-derived CDR1 and CDR2 are SGHRS and YFSETQ. The CDR3 covers 14 residues. The V and J ends lost 1 base and 8 bases respectively, with 12 bases between them. This chain's CDR3 is CASSLRLGTGELFF. The CDR3 DNA follows: TGCGCCAGCAGCTTGAGACTCGGGACGGGGGAGCTGTTTTTT.

This chain links TRBV28 with TRBJ2-2; D is uncertain. V was clipped by 3 bases and J by 6 bases, with 5 bases between them. CDR1 and CDR2 (germline): MDHEN, SYDVKM. The CDR3 spans 12 residues. CDR3 loop: CASSFLAGELFF. The CDR3 DNA reads as TGTGCCAGCAGTTTTCTAGCCGGGGAGCTGTTTTTT. Combining the CDR3 with reference TRBV28 and TRBJ2-2 gives the whole variable domain DVKVTQSSRYLVKRTGEKVFLECVQDMDHENMFWYRQDPGLGLRLIYFSYDVKMKEKGDIPEGYSVSREKKERFSLILESASTNQTSMYLCASSFLAGELFFGEGSRLTVL.

J is TRBJ1-2 and V is TRBV9; D may be TRBD1 (5 bases). Deletions cut 0 bases from V and 4 bases from J, with 10 bases between. Germline assignment: CDR1 SGDLS and CDR2 YYNGEE. This CDR3 comprises 14 residues. The CDR3 sequence is CASSVASGGYGYTF. CDR3 DNA sequence: TGTGCCAGCAGCGTAGCCAGCGGGGGCTATGGCTACACCTTC.

This clone came up a few times. This sample also contains other DNA sequences that code for the same CDR3. V usage is TRBV29-1 and J usage is TRBJ2-3; D is undetermined. The germline CDR1 and CDR2 sequences are SQVTM and ANQGSEA. This CDR3 comprises 12 residues. Between the trimmed V and J ends, which lost 5 bases and 0 bases, there was a span of 6 bases. In DNA form, the CDR3 reads TGCAGCGTTACGCCCAGCACAGATACGCAGTATTTT. This encodes CSVTPSTDTQYF.

The rearrangement uses TRBV2 and TRBJ2-2, with D perhaps given as TRBD1 or TRBD2 (5 bases each). Germline V lookup: CDR1 SNHLY, CDR2 FYNNEI. V gave up 1 base and J gave up 4 bases, with 7 bases separating them. The CDR3 is made up of 14 amino acids. CDR3: CASSEGGATGELFF. The CDR3 coding sequence is TGTGCCAGCAGTGAAGGAGGGGCCACCGGGGAGCTGTTTTTT.

This clone has just a few counts. The J gene is TRBJ2-7, the V gene TRBV25-1; TRBD1 is a possible D gene (6 bases). This CDR3 comprises 11 residues. The V gene lost 7 bases and the J gene lost 6 bases, with 10 bases spanning the gap. Looked up from germline, CDR1 is MGHDK and CDR2 is SYGVNS. The CDR3 spells CASTIGGEQYF. CDR3 in DNA: TGTGCCAGCACTATAGGGGGCGAGCAGTACTTC.

The V and J genes are TRBV6-5 and TRBJ1-4, with 8 positions matching TRBD1. The CDR3 covers 16 residues. The V and J ends lost 1 base and 7 bases, in that order; junction bases with no gene match: 8. Per germline, CDR1 MNHEY and CDR2 SVGAGI. The DNA for the CDR3 is TGTGCCAGCAGTTACTTAGGGACAGGTGGTGGTGAAAAACTGTTTTTT. Translating it yields CASSYLGTGGGEKLFF.

The chain carries TRBV2 and TRBJ1-2, with D unclear. Trimming left V 10 bases short and J 7 bases short, with 13 bases between. Per the germline V gene, CDR1 is SNHLY and CDR2 is FYNNEI. The length of the CDR3 is 11 residues. Here the CDR3 reads CATTERGGYTF. The CDR3 DNA sequence: TGTGCCACCACGGAGCGCGGTGGCTACACCTTC.

V usage is TRBV2 and J usage is TRBJ2-3; D uncertain. The CDR3 runs 11 residues. Trimming stripped 2 bases from V and 6 bases from J, with 3 bases between. The V gene's germline CDR1 is SNHLY and CDR2 FYNNEI. CDR3 loop: CASSELDTQYF. In DNA, the CDR3 is TGTGCCAGCAGTGAACTGGATACGCAGTATTTT. Together with reference TRBV2 and TRBJ2-3, the CDR3 gives the full variable domain: EPEVTQTPSHQVTQMGQEVILRCVPISNHLYFYWYRQILGQKVEFLVSFYNNEISEKSEIFDDQFSVERPDGSNFTLKIRSTKLEDSAMYFCASSELDTQYFGPGTRLTVL.

The gene calls are TRBV5-6 and TRBJ2-1, with TRBD2 as a possible D gene (5 bases). This CDR3 contains 16 residues. Looked up from germline, CDR1 is SGHDT and CDR2 is YYEEEE. V lost 6 bases and J 5 bases, leaving 21 bases between the germline ends. CDR3 sequence: CASTPRGPMRDNEQFF. The DNA of the CDR3 is TGTGCCAGCACCCCACGTGGGCCTATGAGGGACAATGAGCAGTTCTTC.

The chain employs TRBV9 and TRBJ2-3, with TRBD2 matching over 9 bases. The J segment lost 4 bases and the V segment lost 2 bases, leaving 8 bases of the junction unmatched. CDR1 and CDR2 from the germline V gene are SGDLS and YYNGEE. CDR3 length: 16 amino acids. The CDR3 DNA reads TGTGCCAGCAGCGTTTTGTGGCGGGGGGGTGCAGATACGCAGTATTTT. Its protein product is CASSVLWRGGADTQYF. Full variable domain (rest looked up from reference TRBV9 and TRBJ2-3): DSGVTQTPKHLITATGQRVTLRCSPRSGDLSVYWYQQSLDQGLQFLIQYYNGEERAKGNILERFSAQQFPDLHSELNLSSLELGDSALYFCASSVLWRGGADTQYFGPGTRLTVL.

The chain joins TRBV19 to TRBJ1-5; D is possibly TRBD1 (6 bases). The CDR3 is made up of 16 amino acids. V lost 5 bases and J 5 bases, leaving 19 bases between the germline ends. Germline assignment: CDR1 LNHDA and CDR2 SQIVND (reference sequence). CDR3 residues: CASSSDRPKPDQPQHF. The DNA for the CDR3 is TGTGCCAGTAGTTCAGACAGGCCCAAACCGGATCAGCCCCAGCATTTT.

This clone was seen a handful of times. This sequence joins TRBV30 and TRBJ1-1; 7 bases are shared with TRBD1. The J segment lost 3 bases and the V segment lost 4 bases, leaving 11 bases of the junction unmatched. Germline V lookup: CDR1 GTSNPN, CDR2 SVGIG (reference sequence). The CDR3 sequence is 15 residues long. CDR3 coding DNA: TGTGCCTGGACTCACAAGGGGGCAAGGGACACTGAAGCTTTCTTT. Translated: CAWTHKGARDTEAFF.

The chain couples TRBV18 to TRBJ2-7; tentative D call: TRBD1 (5 bases). V dropped 4 bases and J dropped 6 bases, with 19 bases sitting between them. Germline CDR1 is KGHSH and CDR2 is LQKENI. The CDR3 is made up of 15 amino acids. As DNA, the CDR3 is TGTGCCAGCTCACTGAAGAGTCAAGGGGCGACCGAGCAGTACTTC. It codes for CASSLKSQGATEQYF.

The V call is TRBV7-9, the J call TRBJ2-5; the D call may be TRBD1 or TRBD2 (6 bases each). Trimming removed 0 bases at V and 5 bases at J, with 13 bases between. CDR3 length equals 15 residues. Germline CDR1 and CDR2: SEHNR and FQNEAQ (reference sequence). CDR3 in amino acids: CASSLALTGRETQYF. CDR3 nucleotide sequence: TGTGCCAGCAGCTTAGCGCTCACAGGGAGGGAGACCCAGTACTTC.

J is TRBJ1-5 and V is TRBV29-1, with 10 bases identical to TRBD1. The V segment lost 6 bases and the J segment 4 bases; nucleotides outside the gene matches: 18. The CDR3 sequence is 18 residues long. CDR1 and CDR2 from the germline V gene are SQVTM and ANQGSEA. The chain's CDR3 is CSVIIAGTGDLANQPQHF. The CDR3 DNA is TGCAGCGTCATTATCGCCGGGACAGGGGACTTGGCAAATCAGCCCCAGCATTTT.

The chain is built from TRBV9 and TRBJ1-3, with D unclear. CDR3 length: 15 amino acids. Trimming cost V 2 bases and J 1 base, with 10 bases left between them. Germline lookup yields CDR1 SGDLS and CDR2 YYNGEE. The CDR3: CASSVGRKSGNTIYF. DNA for the CDR3: TGTGCCAGCAGCGTGGGGAGGAAGTCTGGAAACACCATATATTTT. The full variable domain, its missing parts supplied by reference TRBV9 and TRBJ1-3, is DSGVTQTPKHLITATGQRVTLRCSPRSGDLSVYWYQQSLDQGLQFLIQYYNGEERAKGNILERFSAQQFPDLHSELNLSSLELGDSALYFCASSVGRKSGNTIYFGEGSWLTVV.

This chain joins TRBV15 and TRBJ1-5; D is ambiguous. CDR1 LNHNV and CDR2 YYDKDF come from the germline V gene (reference sequence). V shed 4 bases and J shed 3 bases, with 7 bases lying between them. This CDR3 has 13 residues. CDR3 nucleotides: TGTGCCACCAGCACGGGATTCAATCAGCCCCAGCATTTT. This sequence encodes CATSTGFNQPQHF.

This clone came up once. This chain joins TRBV15 and TRBJ2-5, with D perhaps matching TRBD1 or TRBD2 (6 bases each). The germline V and J ends were trimmed by 1 base and 6 bases, with 18 bases remaining between them. The germline V gene has CDR1 LNHNV and CDR2 YYDKDF (reference sequence). This CDR3 spans 16 amino acids. The DNA of the CDR3 is TGTGCCACCAGCAGAGGAAGACCCTTGGGGGGCAAGACCCAGTACTTC. This encodes CATSRGRPLGGKTQYF.